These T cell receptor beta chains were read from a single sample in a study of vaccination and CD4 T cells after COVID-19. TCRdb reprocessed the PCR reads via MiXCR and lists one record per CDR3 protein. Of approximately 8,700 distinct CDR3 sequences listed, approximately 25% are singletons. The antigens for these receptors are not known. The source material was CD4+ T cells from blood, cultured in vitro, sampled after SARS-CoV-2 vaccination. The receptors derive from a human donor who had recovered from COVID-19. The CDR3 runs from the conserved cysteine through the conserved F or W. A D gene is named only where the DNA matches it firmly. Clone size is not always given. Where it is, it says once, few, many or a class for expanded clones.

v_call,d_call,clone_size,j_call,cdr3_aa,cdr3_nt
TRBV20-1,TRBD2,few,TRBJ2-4,CSALKGSGSLGIQYF,TGCAGTGCCCTCAAGGGTAGCGGGAGTCTGGGCATTCAGTACTTC
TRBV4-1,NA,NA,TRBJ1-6,CASSQGRDSPLHF,TGCGCCAGCAGCCAGGGCAGGGATTCACCCCTCCACTTT
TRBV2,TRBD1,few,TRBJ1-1,CASRATGQVNTEAFF,TGTGCCAGCAGGGCAACGGGACAGGTGAACACTGAAGCTTTCTTT
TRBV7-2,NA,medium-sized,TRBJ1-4,CASSLVYGGGEKLFF,TGTGCCAGCAGCTTGGTATACGGAGGGGGAGAAAAACTGTTTTTT
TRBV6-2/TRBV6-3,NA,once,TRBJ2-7,CASSYYNMVEQYF,TGTGCCAGCAGTTACTATAACATGGTCGAGCAGTACTTC
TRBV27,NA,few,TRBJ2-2,CASSGGWANTGELFF,TGTGCCAGCAGTGGGGGTTGGGCGAACACCGGGGAGCTGTTTTTT
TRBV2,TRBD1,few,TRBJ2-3,CASYRDRGWGTDTQYF,TGTGCCAGCTACCGGGACAGGGGATGGGGTACAGATACGCAGTATTTT
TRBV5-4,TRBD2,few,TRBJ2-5,CASSFGGRNQETQYF,TGTGCCAGCAGCTTCGGGGGGAGAAACCAAGAGACCCAGTACTTC
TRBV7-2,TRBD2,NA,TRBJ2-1,CASSTPGLAYEQFF,TGTGCCAGCAGCACGCCGGGACTAGCGTATGAGCAGTTCTTC
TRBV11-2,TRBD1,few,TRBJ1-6,CASRPRQGSYNSPLHF,TGTGCCAGCAGACCCAGACAGGGGTCCTATAATTCACCCCTCCACTTT
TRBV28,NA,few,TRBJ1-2,CASSLGGGGVGYGYTF,TGTGCCAGCAGTTTGGGGGGGGGAGGGGTTGGCTATGGCTACACCTTC
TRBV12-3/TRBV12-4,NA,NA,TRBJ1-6,CASSWPSTGGSPLHF,TGTGCCAGCAGTTGGCCCTCAACGGGGGGATCACCCCTCCACTTT
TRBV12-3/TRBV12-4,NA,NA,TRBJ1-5,CASRADVGQPQHF,TGTGCCAGCAGGGCGGACGTAGGGCAACCCCAGCATTTT
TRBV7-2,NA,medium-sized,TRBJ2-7,CASSLGRPMNEQYF,TGTGCCAGCAGCCTAGGACGGCCTATGAACGAGCAGTACTTC
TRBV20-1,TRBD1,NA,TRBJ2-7,CSARGQASSYEQYF,TGCAGTGCCAGGGGACAGGCGAGCTCCTACGAGCAGTACTTC
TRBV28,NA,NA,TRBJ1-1,CASSGTGVMDTEAFF,TGTGCCAGCAGTGGGACGGGGGTTATGGACACTGAAGCTTTCTTT
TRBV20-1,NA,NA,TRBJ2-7,CSARDGEYEQYF,TGCAGTGCTAGAGACGGGGAATACGAGCAGTACTTC
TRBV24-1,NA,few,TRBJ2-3,CATNYAPRPSTDTQYF,TGTGCCACCAACTACGCCCCCCGACCTAGCACAGATACGCAGTATTTT
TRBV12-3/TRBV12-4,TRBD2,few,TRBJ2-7,CASSLELAGVGEQYF,TGTGCCAGCAGTTTAGAGCTAGCGGGAGTGGGCGAGCAGTACTTC
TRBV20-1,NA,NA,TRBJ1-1,CSASFPRGNTEAFF,TGCAGTGCTAGTTTTCCAAGGGGGAACACTGAAGCTTTCTTT
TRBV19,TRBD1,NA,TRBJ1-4,CASSIRSGQGREKLFF,TGTGCCAGTAGTATACGGTCGGGACAGGGTCGTGAAAAACTGTTTTTT
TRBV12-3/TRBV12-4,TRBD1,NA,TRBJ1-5,CASRRGQGSGQPQHF,TGTGCCAGCAGGAGGGGACAGGGTTCTGGACAGCCCCAGCATTTT
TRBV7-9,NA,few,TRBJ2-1,CASSPTRTNNEQFF,TGTGCCAGCAGCCCCACTAGAACCAACAATGAGCAGTTCTTC
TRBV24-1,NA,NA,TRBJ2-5,CATRFGREETQYF,TGTGCCACCCGGTTCGGCAGGGAAGAGACCCAGTACTTC
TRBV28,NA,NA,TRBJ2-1,CASSFPGLGGNEQFF,TGTGCCAGCAGTTTCCCCGGACTAGGGGGCAATGAGCAGTTCTTC
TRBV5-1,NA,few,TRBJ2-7,CASSLATSYEQYF,TGCGCCAGCAGCTTGGCCACATCCTACGAGCAGTACTTC
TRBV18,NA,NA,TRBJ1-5,CASSLSDGNQPQHF,TGTGCCAGCTCACTCTCGGACGGTAATCAGCCCCAGCATTTT
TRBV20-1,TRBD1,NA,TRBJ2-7,CSAPRVTGSYEQYF,TGCAGTGCCCCTCGGGTGACAGGGAGCTACGAGCAGTACTTC